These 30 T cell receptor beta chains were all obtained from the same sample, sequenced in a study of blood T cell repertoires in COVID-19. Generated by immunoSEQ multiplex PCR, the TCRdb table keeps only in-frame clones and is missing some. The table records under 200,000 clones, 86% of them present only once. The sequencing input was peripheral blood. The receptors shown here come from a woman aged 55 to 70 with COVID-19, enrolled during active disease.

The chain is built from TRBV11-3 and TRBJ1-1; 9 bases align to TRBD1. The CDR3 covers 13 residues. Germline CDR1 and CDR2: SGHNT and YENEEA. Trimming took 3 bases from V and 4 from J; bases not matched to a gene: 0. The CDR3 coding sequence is TGTGCCAGCAGCTTGACAGGGGGCACTGAAGCTTTCTTT. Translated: CASSLTGGTEAFF. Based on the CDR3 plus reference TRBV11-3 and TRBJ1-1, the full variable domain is EAGVVQSPRYKIIEKKQPVAFWCNPISGHNTLYWYLQNLGQGPELLIRYENEEAVDDSQLPKDRFSAERLKGVDSTLKIQPAELGDSAVYLCASSLTGGTEAFFGQGTRLTVV.

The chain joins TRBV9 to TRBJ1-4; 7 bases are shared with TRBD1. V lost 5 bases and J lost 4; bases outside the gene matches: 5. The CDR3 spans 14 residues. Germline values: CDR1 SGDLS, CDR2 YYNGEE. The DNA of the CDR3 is TGTGCCAGCAGTAGAGACAGGGTTAATGAAAAACTGTTTTTT. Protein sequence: CASSRDRVNEKLFF.

CDR3 sequence: CASSPGGGVNTEAFF. In DNA form, the CDR3 reads TGTGCCAGCAGCCCGGGGGGGGGTGTGAACACTGAAGCTTTCTTT. The V call is TRBV7-8, the J call TRBJ1-1; D is possibly TRBD1 (5 bases). The V gene lost 5 bases and the J gene lost 0 bases, with 13 bases spanning the gap. From germline, CDR1 is SGHVS and CDR2 FQNEAQ. This CDR3 region has 15 residues.

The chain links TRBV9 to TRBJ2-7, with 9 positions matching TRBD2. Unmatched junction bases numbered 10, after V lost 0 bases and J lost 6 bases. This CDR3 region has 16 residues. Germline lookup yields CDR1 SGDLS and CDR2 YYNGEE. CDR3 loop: CASSVGGGVAGVEQYF. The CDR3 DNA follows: TGTGCCAGCAGCGTAGGGGGTGGAGTAGCGGGAGTCGAGCAGTACTTC.

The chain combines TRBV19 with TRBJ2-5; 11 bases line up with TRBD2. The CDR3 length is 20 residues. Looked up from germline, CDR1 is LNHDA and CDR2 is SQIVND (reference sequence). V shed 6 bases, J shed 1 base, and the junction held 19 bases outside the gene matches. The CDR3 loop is CASRPTGRGELAGVQETQYF. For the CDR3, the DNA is TGTGCCAGTAGACCTACAGGGCGGGGGGAACTAGCGGGAGTCCAAGAGACCCAGTACTTC.

The CDR3 region has the DNA TGTGCCAGCAGTACTAGCTCTGGGGCCAACGTCCTGACTTTC. This codes for CASSTSSGANVLTF. V is TRBV6-5 and J is TRBJ2-6, with a possible D match to TRBD2 (5 bases). Trimming cost V 5 bases and J 0 bases, with 5 bases left between them. Germline CDR1 MNHEY, CDR2 SVGAGI. The CDR3 is 14 amino acids.

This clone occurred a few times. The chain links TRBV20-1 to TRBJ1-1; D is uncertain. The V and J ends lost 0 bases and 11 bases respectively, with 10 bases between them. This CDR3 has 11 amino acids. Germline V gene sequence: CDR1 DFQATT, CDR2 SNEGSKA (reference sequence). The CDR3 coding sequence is TGCAGTGCTAGAGAGTTGAGGGAGGCTTTCTTT. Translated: CSARELREAFF.

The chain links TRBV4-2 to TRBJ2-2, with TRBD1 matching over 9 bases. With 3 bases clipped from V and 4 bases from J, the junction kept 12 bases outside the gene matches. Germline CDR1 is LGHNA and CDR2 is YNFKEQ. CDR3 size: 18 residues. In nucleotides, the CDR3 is TGTGCCAGCAGCCAGAATCCGGGACAGGGTTTCGGCACCGGGGAGCTGTTTTTT. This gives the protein CASSQNPGQGFGTGELFF.

As DNA, the CDR3 is TGCAGCGTTGATGGGGGGATAAACGAGCAGTACTTC. This codes for CSVDGGINEQYF. The chain couples TRBV29-1 to TRBJ2-7, with D possibly TRBD2 on 6 matching bases. Trimming removed 3 bases from V and 5 bases from J, with 11 bases in between. The length of the CDR3 is 12 residues. Germline V lookup: CDR1 SQVTM, CDR2 ANQGSEA.

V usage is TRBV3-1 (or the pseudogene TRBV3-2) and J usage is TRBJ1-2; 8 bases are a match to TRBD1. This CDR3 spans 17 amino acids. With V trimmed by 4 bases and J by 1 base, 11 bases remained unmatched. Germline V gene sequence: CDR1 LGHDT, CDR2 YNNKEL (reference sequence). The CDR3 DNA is TGTGCCAGCAGCCCCGGGACAGGTCAAGTCCATAACTATGGCTACACCTTC. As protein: CASSPGTGQVHNYGYTF.

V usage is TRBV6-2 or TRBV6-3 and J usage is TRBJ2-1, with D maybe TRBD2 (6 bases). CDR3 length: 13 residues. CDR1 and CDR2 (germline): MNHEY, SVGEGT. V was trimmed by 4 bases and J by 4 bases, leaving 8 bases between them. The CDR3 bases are TGTGCCAGCAGTTTGACTAGGTACAATGAGCAGTTCTTC. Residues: CASSLTRYNEQFF.

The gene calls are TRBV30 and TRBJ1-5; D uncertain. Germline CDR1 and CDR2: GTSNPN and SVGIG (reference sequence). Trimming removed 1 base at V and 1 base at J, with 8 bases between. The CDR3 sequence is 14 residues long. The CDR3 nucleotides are TGTGCCTGGAGTGCTTCCCAGAGCAATCAGCCCCAGCATTTT. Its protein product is CAWSASQSNQPQHF. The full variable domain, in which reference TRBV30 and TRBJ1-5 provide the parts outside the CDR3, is SQTIHQWPATLVQPVGSPLSLECTVEGTSNPNLYWYRQAAGRGLQLLFYSVGIGQISSEVPQNLSASRPQDRQFILSSKKLLLSDSGFYLCAWSASQSNQPQHFGDGTRLSIL.

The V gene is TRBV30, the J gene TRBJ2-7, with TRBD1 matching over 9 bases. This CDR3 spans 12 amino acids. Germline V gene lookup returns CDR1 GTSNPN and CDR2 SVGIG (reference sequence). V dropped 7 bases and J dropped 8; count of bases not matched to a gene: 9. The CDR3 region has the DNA TGTGCCTCCGGACAGGGGTCCGGAAAGCAGTACTTC. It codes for CASGQGSGKQYF.

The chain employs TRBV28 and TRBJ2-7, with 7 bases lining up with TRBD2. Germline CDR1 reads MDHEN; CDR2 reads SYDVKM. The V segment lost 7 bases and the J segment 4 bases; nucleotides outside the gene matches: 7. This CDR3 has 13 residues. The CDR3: CASTPGLSYEQYF. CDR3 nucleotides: TGTGCCAGCACCCCGGGACTATCGTACGAGCAGTACTTC.

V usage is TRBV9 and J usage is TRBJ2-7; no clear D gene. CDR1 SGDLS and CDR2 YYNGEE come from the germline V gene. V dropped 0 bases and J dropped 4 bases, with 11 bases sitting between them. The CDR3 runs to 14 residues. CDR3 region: CASSVGNGEYEQYF. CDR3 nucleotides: TGTGCCAGCAGCGTAGGAAACGGAGAATACGAGCAGTACTTC.

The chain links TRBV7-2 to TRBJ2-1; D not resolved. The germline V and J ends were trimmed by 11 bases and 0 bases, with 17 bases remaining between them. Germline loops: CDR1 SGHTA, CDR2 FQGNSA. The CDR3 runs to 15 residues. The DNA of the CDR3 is TGTGCCGTCACTGGTGGTGCTAGCTCCTACAATGAGCAGTTCTTC. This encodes CAVTGGASSYNEQFF.

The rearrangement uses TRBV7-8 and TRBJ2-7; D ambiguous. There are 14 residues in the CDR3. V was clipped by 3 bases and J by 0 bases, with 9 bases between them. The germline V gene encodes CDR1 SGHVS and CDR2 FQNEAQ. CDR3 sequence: CASSLMVGSYEQYF. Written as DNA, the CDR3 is TGTGCCAGCAGCTTGATGGTCGGCTCCTACGAGCAGTACTTC.

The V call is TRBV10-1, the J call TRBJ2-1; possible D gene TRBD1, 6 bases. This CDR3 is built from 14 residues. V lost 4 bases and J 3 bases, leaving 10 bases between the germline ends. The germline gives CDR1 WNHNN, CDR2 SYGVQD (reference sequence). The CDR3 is CASSVGQSYNEQFF. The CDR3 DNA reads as TGCGCCAGCAGTGTCGGACAGAGCTACAATGAGCAGTTCTTC.

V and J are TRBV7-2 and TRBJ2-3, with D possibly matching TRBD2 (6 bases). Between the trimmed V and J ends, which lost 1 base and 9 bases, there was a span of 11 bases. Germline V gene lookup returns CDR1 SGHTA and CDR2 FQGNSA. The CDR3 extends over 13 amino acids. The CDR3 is CASSLGNGRTQYF. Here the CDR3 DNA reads TGTGCCAGCAGCTTAGGGAACGGGAGAACGCAGTATTTT.

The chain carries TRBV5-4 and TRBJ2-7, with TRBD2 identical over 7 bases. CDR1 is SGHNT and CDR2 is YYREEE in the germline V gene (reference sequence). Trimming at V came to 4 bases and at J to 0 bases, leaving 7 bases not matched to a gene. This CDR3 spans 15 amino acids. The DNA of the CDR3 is TGTGCCAGCAGCCTCTTAGCGGGCTACTCCTACGAGCAGTACTTC. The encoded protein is CASSLLAGYSYEQYF.

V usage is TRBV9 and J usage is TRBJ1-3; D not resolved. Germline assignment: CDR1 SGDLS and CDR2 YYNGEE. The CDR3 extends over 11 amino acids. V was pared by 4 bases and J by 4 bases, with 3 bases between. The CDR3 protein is CASSQGNTIYF. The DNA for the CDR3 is TGTGCCAGCAGCCAGGGAAACACCATATATTTT.

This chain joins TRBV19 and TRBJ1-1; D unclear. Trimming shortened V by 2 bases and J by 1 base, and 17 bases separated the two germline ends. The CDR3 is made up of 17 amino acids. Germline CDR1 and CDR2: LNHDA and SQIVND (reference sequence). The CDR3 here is CASSIRGEPKTNTEAFF. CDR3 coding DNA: TGTGCCAGTAGTATACGGGGAGAACCGAAAACGAACACTGAAGCTTTCTTT.

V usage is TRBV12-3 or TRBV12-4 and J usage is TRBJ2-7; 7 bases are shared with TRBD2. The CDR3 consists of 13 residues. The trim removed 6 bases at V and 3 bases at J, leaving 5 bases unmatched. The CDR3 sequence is CASSRGLGYEQYF. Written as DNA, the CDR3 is TGTGCCAGCAGCCGCGGACTAGGCTACGAGCAGTACTTC.

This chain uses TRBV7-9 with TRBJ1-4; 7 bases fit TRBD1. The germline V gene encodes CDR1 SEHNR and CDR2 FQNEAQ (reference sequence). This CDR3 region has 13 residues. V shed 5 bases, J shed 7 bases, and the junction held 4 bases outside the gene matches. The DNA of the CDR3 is TGTGCCAGCAGCCCCCGGACAGGTGAAAAACTGTTTTTT. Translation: CASSPRTGEKLFF.

CDR3 loop: CASSPPGQAGDTQYF. As DNA, the CDR3 is TGTGCCAGCTCACCACCGGGACAGGCAGGAGATACGCAGTATTTT. V and J are TRBV18 and TRBJ2-3, with 8 positions matching TRBD1. CDR3 size: 15 residues. The junction had 4 bases not matched to a gene; V was cut back by 0 bases and J by 5 bases. Germline loops: CDR1 KGHSH, CDR2 LQKENI. Using reference TRBV18 and TRBJ2-3 for the parts outside the CDR3, the full variable domain is NAGVMQNPRHLVRRRGQEARLRCSPMKGHSHVYWYRQLPEEGLKFMVYLQKENIIDESGMPKERFSAEFPKEGPSILRIQQVVRGDSAAYFCASSPPGQAGDTQYFGPGTRLTVL.

The CDR3 sequence is CASSVDTGTRAYEQYF. CDR3 nucleotides: TGTGCCAGCAGCGTAGATACCGGGACTAGAGCCTACGAGCAGTACTTC. This chain uses TRBV9 with TRBJ2-7, with TRBD2 identical over 8 bases. The V and J ends lost 0 bases and 2 bases, in that order; junction bases with no gene match: 7. The V gene's germline CDR1 is SGDLS and CDR2 YYNGEE. This CDR3 region has 16 residues.

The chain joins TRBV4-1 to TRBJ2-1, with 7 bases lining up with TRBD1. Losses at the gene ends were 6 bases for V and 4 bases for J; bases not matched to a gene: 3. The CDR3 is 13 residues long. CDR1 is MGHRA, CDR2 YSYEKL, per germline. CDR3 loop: CASRRTGYNEQFF. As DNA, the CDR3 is TGCGCCAGCAGAAGGACAGGTTACAATGAGCAGTTCTTC.

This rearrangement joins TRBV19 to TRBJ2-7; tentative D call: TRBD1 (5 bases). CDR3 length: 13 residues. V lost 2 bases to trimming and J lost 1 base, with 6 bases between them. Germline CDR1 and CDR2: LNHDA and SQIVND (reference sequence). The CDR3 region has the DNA TGTGCCAGTAGTATACAGGGTTCCTACGAGCAGTACTTC. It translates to CASSIQGSYEQYF.

This chain's CDR3 is CASSYASGSPYEQYF. DNA for the CDR3: TGTGCCAGCAGTTACGCCAGCGGGAGCCCCTACGAGCAGTACTTC. The rearrangement joins TRBV6-5 to TRBJ2-7; 8 bases fit TRBD2. The CDR3 totals 15 residues. Germline trimming cut 2 bases from V and 2 bases from J; bases unmatched to any gene: 5. Germline V gene sequence: CDR1 MNHEY, CDR2 SVGAGI.

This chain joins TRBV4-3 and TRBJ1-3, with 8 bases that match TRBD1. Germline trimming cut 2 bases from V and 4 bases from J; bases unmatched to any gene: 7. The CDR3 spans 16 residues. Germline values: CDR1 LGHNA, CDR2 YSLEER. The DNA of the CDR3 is TGCGCCAGCAGCCAACTAGGACAGGGTTGGGGAAACACCATATATTTT. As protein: CASSQLGQGWGNTIYF.